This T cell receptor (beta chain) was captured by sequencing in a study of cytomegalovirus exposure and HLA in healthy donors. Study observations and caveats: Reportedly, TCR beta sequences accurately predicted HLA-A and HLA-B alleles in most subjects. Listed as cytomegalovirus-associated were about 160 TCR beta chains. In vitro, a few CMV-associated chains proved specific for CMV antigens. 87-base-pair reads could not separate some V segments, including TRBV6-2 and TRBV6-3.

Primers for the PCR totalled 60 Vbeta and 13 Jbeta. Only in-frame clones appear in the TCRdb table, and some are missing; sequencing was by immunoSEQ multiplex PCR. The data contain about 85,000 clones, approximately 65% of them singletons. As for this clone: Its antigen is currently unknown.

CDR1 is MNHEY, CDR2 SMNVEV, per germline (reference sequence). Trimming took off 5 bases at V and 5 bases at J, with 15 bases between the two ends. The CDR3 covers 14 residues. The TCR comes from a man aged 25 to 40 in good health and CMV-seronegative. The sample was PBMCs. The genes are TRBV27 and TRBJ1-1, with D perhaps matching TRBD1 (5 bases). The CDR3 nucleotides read TGTGCCAGCAGTCCCCGGTGGGGGGTAACTGAAGCTTTCTTT. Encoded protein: CASSPRWGVTEAFF.